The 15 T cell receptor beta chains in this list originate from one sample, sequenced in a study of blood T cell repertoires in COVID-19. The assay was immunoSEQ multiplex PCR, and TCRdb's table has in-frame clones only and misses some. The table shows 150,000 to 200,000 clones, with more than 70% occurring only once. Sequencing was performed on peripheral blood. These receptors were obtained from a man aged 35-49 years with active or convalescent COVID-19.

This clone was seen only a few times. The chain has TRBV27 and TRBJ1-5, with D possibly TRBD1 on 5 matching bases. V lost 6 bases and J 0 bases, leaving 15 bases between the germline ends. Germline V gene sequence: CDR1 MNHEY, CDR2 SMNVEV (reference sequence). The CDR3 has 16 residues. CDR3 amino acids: CASRRTSGVSNQPQHF. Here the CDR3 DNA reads TGTGCCAGCAGGAGGACAAGCGGGGTTAGCAATCAGCCCCAGCATTTT.

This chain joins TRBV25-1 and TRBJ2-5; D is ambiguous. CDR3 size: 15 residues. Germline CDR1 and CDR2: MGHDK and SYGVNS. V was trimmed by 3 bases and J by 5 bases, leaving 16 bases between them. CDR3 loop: CASSDATTTKETQYF. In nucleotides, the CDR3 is TGTGCCAGCAGTGACGCGACCACTACCAAGGAGACCCAGTACTTC.

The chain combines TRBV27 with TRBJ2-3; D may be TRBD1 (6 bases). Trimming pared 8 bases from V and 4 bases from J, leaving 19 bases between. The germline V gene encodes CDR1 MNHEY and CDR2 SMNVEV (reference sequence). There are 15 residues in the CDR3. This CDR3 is CASGPGQGIPDTQYF. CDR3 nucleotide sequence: TGTGCCAGCGGTCCGGGTCAGGGGATTCCAGATACGCAGTATTTT.

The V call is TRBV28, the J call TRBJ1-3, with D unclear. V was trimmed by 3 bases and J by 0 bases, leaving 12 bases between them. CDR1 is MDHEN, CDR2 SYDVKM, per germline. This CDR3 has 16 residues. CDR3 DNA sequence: TGTGCCAGCAGTTTTAGGCTCGGGAACTCTGGAAACACCATATATTTT. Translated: CASSFRLGNSGNTIYF.

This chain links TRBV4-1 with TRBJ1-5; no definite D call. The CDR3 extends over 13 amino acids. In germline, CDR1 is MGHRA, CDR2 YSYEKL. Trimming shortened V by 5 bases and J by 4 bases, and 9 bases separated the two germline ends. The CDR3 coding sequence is TGCGCCAGCAGCGAGCAGGAAAATCAGCCCCAGCATTTT. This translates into CASSEQENQPQHF.

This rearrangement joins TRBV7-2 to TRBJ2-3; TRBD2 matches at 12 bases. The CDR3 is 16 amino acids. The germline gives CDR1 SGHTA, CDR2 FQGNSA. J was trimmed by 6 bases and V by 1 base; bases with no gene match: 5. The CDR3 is CASSLGTSGAWDTQYF. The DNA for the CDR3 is TGTGCCAGCAGCTTAGGGACTAGCGGGGCTTGGGATACGCAGTATTTT.

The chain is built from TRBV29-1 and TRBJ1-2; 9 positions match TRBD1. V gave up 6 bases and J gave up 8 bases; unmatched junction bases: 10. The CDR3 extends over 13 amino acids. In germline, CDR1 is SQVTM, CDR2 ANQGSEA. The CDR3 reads CSVGTGNDYGYTF. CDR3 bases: TGCAGCGTCGGGACAGGGAATGATTACGGCTACACCTTC.

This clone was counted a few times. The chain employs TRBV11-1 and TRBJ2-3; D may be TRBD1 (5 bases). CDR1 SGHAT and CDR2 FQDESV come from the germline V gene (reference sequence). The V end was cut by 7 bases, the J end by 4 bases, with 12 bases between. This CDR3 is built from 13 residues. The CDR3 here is CASKKQDPDTQYF. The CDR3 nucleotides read TGTGCCAGCAAAAAACAGGATCCAGATACGCAGTATTTT.

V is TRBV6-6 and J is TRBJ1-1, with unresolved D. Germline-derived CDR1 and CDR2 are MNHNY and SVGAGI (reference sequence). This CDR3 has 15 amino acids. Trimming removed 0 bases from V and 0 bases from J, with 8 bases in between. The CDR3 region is CASSYSRGVNTEAFF. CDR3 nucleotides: TGTGCCAGCAGTTACTCGAGAGGCGTGAACACTGAAGCTTTCTTT.

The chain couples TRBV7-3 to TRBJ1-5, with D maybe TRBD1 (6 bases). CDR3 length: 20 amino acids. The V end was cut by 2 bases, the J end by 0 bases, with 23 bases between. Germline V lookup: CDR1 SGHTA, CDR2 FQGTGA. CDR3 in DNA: TGTGCCAGCAGCTTAGAAATTCGGACAGATCCGCCCAATAGCAATCAGCCCCAGCATTTT. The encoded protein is CASSLEIRTDPPNSNQPQHF.

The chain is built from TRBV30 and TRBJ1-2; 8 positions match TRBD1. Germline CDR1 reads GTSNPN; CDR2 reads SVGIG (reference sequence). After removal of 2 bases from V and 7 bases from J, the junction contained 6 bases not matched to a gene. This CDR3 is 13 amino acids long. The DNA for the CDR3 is TGTGCCTGGAGTAGACAGGGGCTGAGTGGCTACACCTTC. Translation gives CAWSRQGLSGYTF.

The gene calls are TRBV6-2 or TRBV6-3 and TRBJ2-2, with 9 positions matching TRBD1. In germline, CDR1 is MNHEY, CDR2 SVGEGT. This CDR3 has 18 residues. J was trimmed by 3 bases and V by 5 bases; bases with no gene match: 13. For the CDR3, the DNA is TGTGCCAGCAGTCAGGGACAGGGCCTAGAACTTCACACCGGGGAGCTGTTTTTT. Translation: CASSQGQGLELHTGELFF.

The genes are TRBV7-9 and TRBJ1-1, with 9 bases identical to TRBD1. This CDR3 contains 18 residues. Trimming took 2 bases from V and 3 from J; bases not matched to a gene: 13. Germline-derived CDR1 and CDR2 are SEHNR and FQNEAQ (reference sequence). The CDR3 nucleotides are TGTGCCAGCAGCTTATTGGGGACAGGGTGGAATCAGGACACTGAAGCTTTCTTT. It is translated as CASSLLGTGWNQDTEAFF.

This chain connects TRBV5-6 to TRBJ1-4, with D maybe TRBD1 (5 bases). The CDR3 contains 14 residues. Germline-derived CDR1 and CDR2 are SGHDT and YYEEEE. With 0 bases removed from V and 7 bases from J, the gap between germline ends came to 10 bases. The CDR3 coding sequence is TGTGCCAGCAGCTTGGATCGTAGGGGTGAAAAACTGTTTTTT. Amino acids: CASSLDRRGEKLFF.

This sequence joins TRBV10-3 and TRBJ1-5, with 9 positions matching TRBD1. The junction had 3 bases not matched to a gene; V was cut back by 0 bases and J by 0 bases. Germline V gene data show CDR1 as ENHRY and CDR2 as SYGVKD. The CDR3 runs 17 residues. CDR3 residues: CAISESRTGDSNQPQHF. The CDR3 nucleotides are TGTGCCATCAGTGAGTCGAGGACAGGGGATAGCAATCAGCCCCAGCATTTT.